This record concerns one T cell receptor (beta chain) sequence. Its target is not known. The data were taken from a study of CD8+CD57+ T cells in acquired aplastic anemia. Study-wide background: Among healthy donors, CD4+ cells averaged roughly 11 million reads. Points from the study as a whole: There were approximately 27 CD8+ CDR3 sequences that occurred in both patients and controls.

Germline V gene data show CDR1 as SSHAT and CDR2 as FNYEAQ (reference sequence). The J segment lost 0 bases and the V segment lost 9 bases, leaving 12 bases of the junction unmatched. CDR3 length equals 16 residues. CDR3 and TCR beta VDJ profiling relied on genomic DNA as the template. TCRdb analysed the reads with MiXCR anew, one entry per CDR3 protein. In the table there are just over 400,000 distinct CDR3 sequences, just under 70% of which are singletons. This sequence joins TRBV7-7 and TRBJ2-3; 7 bases are a match to TRBD1. This TCR was sampled from a human donor in good health, serving as a control. The specimen sequenced was sorted CD4+, CD8+, or CD8+CD57+ T cells (not recorded which) from PBMCs. DNA of the CDR3: TGTGCCAGTAGCAGAGATCGGGACAGAAGCACAGATACGCAGTATTTT. Translation: CASSRDRDRSTDTQYF.